These 17 T cell receptor beta chains originate from one sample sequenced in a study of vaccination and CD4 T cells after COVID-19. Their antigens remain unidentified. Cultured CD4+ T cells had their DNA profiled by the Oncomine TCR Beta short-read assay. One entry per CDR3 protein results from TCRdb running MiXCR on the PCR reads. In the table there are 20,000 to 25,000 distinct CDR3 sequences, roughly half of which are singletons. Treatment meaning: roughly 11-day PBMC culture with coronavirus spike peptide pools or control peptides (ViraFEST assay). The sequenced sample consisted of CD4+ T cells from blood, cultured in vitro. These receptors all come from a human donor who had recovered from COVID-19.

This chain connects TRBV7-2 to TRBJ1-2, with a possible D match to TRBD1 (5 bases). This CDR3 spans 14 amino acids. Germline CDR1 SGHTA, CDR2 FQGNSA. V shed 0 bases and J shed 12 bases, with 17 bases lying between them. The CDR3 here is CASSLALGASGNTF. CDR3 DNA: TGTGCCAGCAGCTTAGCGTTAGGGGCCTCTGGAAACACCTTC.

The chain is built from TRBV6-1 and TRBJ2-3, with 10 bases aligning to TRBD1. V trimming: 7 bases; J trimming: 0 bases; junction bases outside the gene matches: 10. CDR1 and CDR2 (germline): MNHNS, SASEGT. The CDR3 is 17 amino acids. CDR3 bases: TGTGCCAGCAAGACGATTTGGACAGGGGGGAGCACAGATACGCAGTATTTT. Encoded protein: CASKTIWTGGSTDTQYF.

The V gene is TRBV11-2, the J gene TRBJ1-4; TRBD1 might be the D (5 bases). V was cut by 4 bases and J by 7 bases, with 19 bases left in between. The CDR3 contains 16 residues. Germline CDR1 is SGHAT and CDR2 is FQNNGV. The CDR3 coding sequence is TGTGCCAGCAGCTCCGCGAGGGGCAGGGCGAGTGAAAAACTGTTTTTT. This encodes CASSSARGRASEKLFF.

The V and J genes are TRBV28 and TRBJ1-4; 10 bases align to TRBD1. Losses at the gene ends were 10 bases for V and 8 bases for J; bases not matched to a gene: 1. Germline assignment: CDR1 MDHEN and CDR2 SYDVKM. CDR3 length: 11 amino acids. The CDR3 coding sequence is TGTGCCACGACAGGGGGCGAAAAACTGTTTTTT. Encoded protein: CATTGGEKLFF.

V gene TRBV6-1 combines with J gene TRBJ1-5; D might be TRBD1 (6 bases). V was cut by 6 bases and J by 0 bases, with 12 bases left in between. The CDR3 is 15 amino acids. Germline CDR1 MNHNS, CDR2 SASEGT. CDR3: CASRWGLNSNQPQHF. Written as DNA, the CDR3 is TGTGCCAGCAGATGGGGGCTGAATAGCAATCAGCCCCAGCATTTT.

V is TRBV6-5 and J is TRBJ1-1; TRBD1 agrees at 8 bases. V lost 4 bases to trimming and J lost 5 bases; unmatched junction nucleotides: 18. Germline V lookup: CDR1 MNHEY, CDR2 SVGAGI. CDR3 length equals 18 residues. The CDR3, as DNA: TGTGCCAGCAGTTCGCGGACAGGGTCGAGGAGCAAGGGGACTGAAGCTTTCTTT. Protein product: CASSSRTGSRSKGTEAFF.

This sequence joins TRBV27 and TRBJ2-2; TRBD1 matches 7 bases. CDR1 is MNHEY and CDR2 is SMNVEV in the germline V gene (reference sequence). After removal of 6 bases from V and 8 bases from J, the junction contained 6 bases not matched to a gene. There are 13 residues in the CDR3. CDR3 sequence reads: CASSPDRAGELFF. In DNA, the CDR3 is TGTGCCAGCAGCCCCGACAGGGCTGGGGAGCTGTTTTTT.

This chain links TRBV7-3 with TRBJ2-1; possible D gene TRBD2, 5 bases. This CDR3 has 15 residues. Germline CDR1 SGHTA, CDR2 FQGTGA. V lost 5 bases, J lost 5 bases, and 16 bases lay in between. For the CDR3, the DNA is TGTGCCAGCAGCACTGGGAGTCCTTTCAACAATGAGCAGTTCTTC. This sequence encodes CASSTGSPFNNEQFF.

V and J are TRBV9 and TRBJ1-5, with unresolved D. Germline CDR1 is SGDLS and CDR2 is YYNGEE. This CDR3 has 14 amino acids. The ends were cut back, 3 bases at V and 3 bases at J, with 10 bases in the middle. The CDR3 DNA follows: TGTGCCAGCAGCGCCTCCGGGTACAATCAGCCCCAGCATTTT. Amino acid sequence: CASSASGYNQPQHF.

V gene TRBV20-1 combines with J gene TRBJ1-1, with a weak D call TRBD1 (6 bases). CDR1 is DFQATT, CDR2 SNEGSKA, per germline (reference sequence). This CDR3 comprises 13 residues. V lost 6 bases, J lost 4 bases, and 15 bases lay in between. The CDR3 is CSARTEGITEAFF. CDR3 coding DNA: TGCAGTGCCCGGACAGAGGGGATCACTGAAGCTTTCTTT.

There are a few counts of this clonotype. The V call is TRBV6-1, the J call TRBJ1-6, with 7 bases aligning to TRBD1. This CDR3 contains 14 residues. Per germline, CDR1 MNHNS and CDR2 SASEGT. The junction had 5 bases not matched to a gene; V was cut back by 5 bases and J by 7 bases. The CDR3 spells CASSQDRENSPLHF. CDR3 nucleotides: TGTGCCAGCAGTCAAGACAGGGAAAATTCACCCCTCCACTTT.

The CDR3 DNA reads TGCAGTGCTCCCGACAGGGAGAGGGGCTACCAAGAGACCCAGTACTTC. Protein sequence: CSAPDRERGYQETQYF. The V gene is TRBV20-1, the J gene TRBJ2-5, with 7 bases aligning to TRBD1. CDR3 length: 16 amino acids. The trim removed 5 bases at V and 0 bases at J, leaving 12 bases unmatched. Germline V gene data show CDR1 as DFQATT and CDR2 as SNEGSKA (reference sequence).

The rearrangement joins TRBV6-1 to TRBJ1-5, with D possibly matching TRBD1 (6 bases). Germline V gives CDR1 MNHNS, CDR2 SASEGT. The length of the CDR3 is 15 residues. Trimming shortened V by 1 base and J by 3 bases, and 10 bases separated the two germline ends. The CDR3 here is CASSEGTVANQPQHF. Here the CDR3 DNA reads TGTGCCAGCAGTGAAGGGACAGTCGCCAATCAGCCCCAGCATTTT.

DNA for the CDR3: TGTGCCAGCAGTTTTGACCTAGCGGGAGATGGGGCCCAAGAGACCCAGTACTTC. It translates to CASSFDLAGDGAQETQYF. This chain connects TRBV12-3 or TRBV12-4 to TRBJ2-5; 10 bases are a match to TRBD2. The CDR3 totals 18 residues. The J segment lost 1 base and the V segment lost 3 bases, leaving 11 bases of the junction unmatched.

The chain carries TRBV21-1 and TRBJ1-6; no DNA check was done on the table's D call, TRBD1. TRBV21-1 is marked as a pseudogene. The CDR3 length is 15 residues. The CDR3 bases are TGTGCCAGCAGCACTGCGGGACACCATAATTCACCCCTCCACTTT. Translation: CASSTAGHHNSPLHF.

Only one count was recorded for this clonotype. The chain combines TRBV20-1 with TRBJ2-1; D is possibly TRBD2 (7 bases). V lost 0 bases and J lost 7, with 13 bases in between. This CDR3 spans 14 amino acids. Germline V lookup: CDR1 DFQATT, CDR2 SNEGSKA (reference sequence). CDR3 region: CSARDWGGENEQFF. The DNA of the CDR3 is TGCAGTGCTAGAGATTGGGGGGGCGAAAATGAGCAGTTCTTC.

Comment on this clonotype: Sequence at one end of the junction differs from germline and may be a read error. CDR3: CASSVRSVPRHF. The CDR3 coding sequence is TGTGCCAGCAGTGTTAGGAGTGTCCCCCGGCATTTT. The V gene is TRBV2, the J gene TRBJ1-5; unclear D gene. The CDR3 covers 12 residues. Germline values: CDR1 SNHLY, CDR2 FYNNEI.